Presented here are 2 T cell receptor beta chains from one specimen sequenced in a study of blood T cells in healthy people across ages. A second PCR, run for about 7 to 11 cycles, used a sample-barcoded 5' primer plus a J-beta primer mix. MiXCR, applied by TCRdb to the 5' RACE reads, yields one record per CDR3 protein. The sample lists around 1,000,000 distinct CDR3 sequences, about 23% occurring once. This sample was shared with a second study, whose subject was T cells of mothers and their children.

Material: blood. The origin of the receptors is a girl between 2 and 10 years old in good health.

This clonotype appeared a few times. J is TRBJ2-3 and V is TRBV29-1, with D possibly being TRBD1 (6 bases). The CDR3 length is 14 residues. CDR1 is SQVTM, CDR2 ANQGSEA, per germline. With 7 bases removed from V and 1 base from J, the gap between germline ends came to 15 bases. CDR3 sequence reads: CSALGTWGTDTQYF. CDR3 nucleotides: TGCAGCGCACTCGGGACATGGGGCACAGATACGCAGTATTTT.

This clonotype has more than one count but fewer than ten. This rearrangement joins TRBV10-3 to TRBJ2-1, with a weak D call TRBD2 (6 bases). The CDR3 length is 16 residues. Between the trimmed V and J ends, which lost 0 bases and 5 bases, there was a span of 14 bases. Germline values: CDR1 ENHRY, CDR2 SYGVKD. CDR3 DNA: TGTGCCATCAGTGAGTCGTGGACGGGGGTCCACAATGAGCAGTTCTTC. This gives the protein CAISESWTGVHNEQFF.